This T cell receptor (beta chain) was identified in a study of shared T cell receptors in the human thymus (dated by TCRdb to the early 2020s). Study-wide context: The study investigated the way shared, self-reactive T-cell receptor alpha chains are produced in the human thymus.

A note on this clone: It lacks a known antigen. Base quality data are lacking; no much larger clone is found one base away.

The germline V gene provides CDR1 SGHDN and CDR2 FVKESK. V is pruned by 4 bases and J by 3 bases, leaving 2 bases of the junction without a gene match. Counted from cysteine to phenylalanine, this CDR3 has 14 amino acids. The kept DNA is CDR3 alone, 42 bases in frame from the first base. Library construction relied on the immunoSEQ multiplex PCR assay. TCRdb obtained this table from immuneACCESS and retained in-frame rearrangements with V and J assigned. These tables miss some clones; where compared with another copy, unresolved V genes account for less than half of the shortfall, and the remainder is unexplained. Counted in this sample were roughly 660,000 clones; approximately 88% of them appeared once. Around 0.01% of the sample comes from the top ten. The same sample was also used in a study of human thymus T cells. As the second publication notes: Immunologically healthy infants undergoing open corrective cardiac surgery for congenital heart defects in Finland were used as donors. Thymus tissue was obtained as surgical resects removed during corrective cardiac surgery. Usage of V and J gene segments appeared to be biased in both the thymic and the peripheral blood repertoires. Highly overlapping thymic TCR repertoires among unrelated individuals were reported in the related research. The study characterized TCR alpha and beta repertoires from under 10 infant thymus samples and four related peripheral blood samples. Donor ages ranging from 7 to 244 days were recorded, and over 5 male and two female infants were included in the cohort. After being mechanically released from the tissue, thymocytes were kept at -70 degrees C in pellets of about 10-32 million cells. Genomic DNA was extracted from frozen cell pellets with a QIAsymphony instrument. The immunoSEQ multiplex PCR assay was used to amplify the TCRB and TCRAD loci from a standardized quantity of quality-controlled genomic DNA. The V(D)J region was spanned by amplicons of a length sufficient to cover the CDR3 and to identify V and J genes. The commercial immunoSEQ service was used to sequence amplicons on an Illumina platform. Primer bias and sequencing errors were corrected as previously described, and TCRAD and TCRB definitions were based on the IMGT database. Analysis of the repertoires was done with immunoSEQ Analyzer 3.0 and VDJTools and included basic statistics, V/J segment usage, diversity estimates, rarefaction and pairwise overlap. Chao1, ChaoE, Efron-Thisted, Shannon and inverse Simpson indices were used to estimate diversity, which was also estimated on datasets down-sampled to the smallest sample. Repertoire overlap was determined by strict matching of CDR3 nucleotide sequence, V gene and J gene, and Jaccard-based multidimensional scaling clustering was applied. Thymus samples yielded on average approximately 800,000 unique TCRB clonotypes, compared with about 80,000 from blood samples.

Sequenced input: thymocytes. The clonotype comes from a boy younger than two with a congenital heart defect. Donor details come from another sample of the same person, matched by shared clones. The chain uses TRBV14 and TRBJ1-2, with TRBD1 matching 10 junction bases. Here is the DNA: TGTGCCAGCAGCCTCGGGACAGGGGACTATGGCTACACCTTC. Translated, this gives CASSLGTGDYGYTF.